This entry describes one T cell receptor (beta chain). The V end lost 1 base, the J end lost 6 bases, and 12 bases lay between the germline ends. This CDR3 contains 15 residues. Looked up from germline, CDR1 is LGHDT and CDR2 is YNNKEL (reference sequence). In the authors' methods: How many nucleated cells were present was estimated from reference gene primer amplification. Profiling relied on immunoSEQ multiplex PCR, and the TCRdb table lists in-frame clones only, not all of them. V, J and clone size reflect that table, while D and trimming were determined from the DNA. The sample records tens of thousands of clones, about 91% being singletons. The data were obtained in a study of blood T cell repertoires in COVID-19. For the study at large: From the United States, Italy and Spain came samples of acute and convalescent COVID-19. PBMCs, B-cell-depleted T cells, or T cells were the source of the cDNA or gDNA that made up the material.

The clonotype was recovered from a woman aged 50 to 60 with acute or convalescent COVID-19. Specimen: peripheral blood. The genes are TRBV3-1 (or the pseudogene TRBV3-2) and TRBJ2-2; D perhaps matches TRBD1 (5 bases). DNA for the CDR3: TGTGCCAGCAGCCAAGGGGCAGGGTCGGCCGGGGAGCTGTTTTTT. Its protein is CASSQGAGSAGELFF.